This record looks at one T cell receptor beta chain sequence and its context. Its antigen has not been determined. The input lacks base qualities; no much larger clone sits a single base away. The sample belongs to a study of cytomegalovirus exposure and HLA in healthy donors (dated by TCRdb to about 2017). Regarding the research as a whole: According to an earlier analysis of several hundred of the donors, 150 million to 200 million T cells yielded some 110 million unique TCR beta sequences and about 300 Gb of sequence data. On average, 235,054 unique TCR beta nucleotide sequences were sequenced per donor among some 420 genotyped donors of the cohort, with 15% to 20% of those sequences being non-productive. In an earlier analysis of 500 to 650 of the donors, high-throughput TCR beta sequencing was used to judge whether each TCR beta V gene segment behaved as functional or pseudogenic. Because of strong linkage in the cohort, four to six DR-DQ haplotypes were treated as single units for association and clustering. Among the approximately 430 genotyped donors, 75% to 90% belonged to the genetic ancestry cluster associated with self-reported Caucasian donors. Donor age, sex, ethnicity and CMV serostatus were compiled together with the repertoire data. Every repertoire in the discovery cohort had been generated on one and the same sequencing platform. In a later genetic analysis, genome-wide SNP genotypes for about 65% of the roughly 670 donors were used, and that subset was treated as a discovery cohort. Class I and class II HLA loci were covered by the typing at four-digit resolution. The study combined high-throughput TCR immunosequencing, statistical association of individual TCRs with disease status, and machine learning to predict cytomegalovirus infection status. A later analysis re-examined previously published TCR beta repertoires from more than 550 donors and added high-resolution HLA genotyping to investigate patterns of TCR occurrence. An early release covering roughly 640 HLA-typed donors comprised about 310 gigabases of sequencing data and around 80 million unique TCR sequences. The T cell repertoires of under 700 subjects were profiled by immunosequencing and related to cytomegalovirus serostatus. The study was designed to test whether signatures of past pathogen exposure could be identified by cataloging public T cell receptors. Typing coverage varied by locus: about 629-630 donors for A, B, C, DRB1 and DQB1; approximately 500 for DQA1; more than 600 for DPA1; 450 to 480 for DPB1. Along with the approximately 650-subject first cohort, a separate validation cohort of some 130 different subjects was used. In the later analysis, no new phenotypic data were used to find candidate immune exposures; instead, reliance was placed on TCR beta sequences and their occurrence across donors.

Findings and caveats that apply to the study as a whole: A cluster of highly shared sequence variants was judged likely to represent a technical artifact of the sequencing pipeline. A further reported finding was that TCR beta sequences accurately predicted the HLA-A and HLA-B alleles for most subjects in the first cohort. According to a later analysis, most CMV-associated TCR beta chains appeared to be HLA-restricted, and the HLA associations seemed to be driven largely by CMV exposure. In an earlier analysis of about 600 of the donors, most TCR beta V segments appeared in productive rearrangements about 87% or about 30% of the time, broadly matching IMGT annotations. The presence/absence analyses assumed that sequencing depth was roughly uniform across donors, and that assumption may not be true. This cohort had only TCR beta chains sequenced, and the lack of alpha or paired-chain data limited which features could be detected. In a later genetic analysis, fewer N-insertions in productive TCRs were reported among donors in an Asian-associated ancestry cluster than the roughly 640-donor mean. Specific HLA alleles were associated with over 15,000 TCR beta sequences at a false discovery rate of 0.05 in a later analysis. Because HLA typing was unavailable for some donors at each locus, only the typed subset was used in association tests. Seventeen rarely observed V segments, including chromosome 9 orphons, were excluded from the earlier analysis of a few hundred of the donors because counts were too low. An association between a missense DCLRE1C variant and V-gene and J-gene trimming of TCR beta chains was found in a later genetic analysis and replicated in an independent cohort. In a later analysis, HLA-associated TCR beta chains were found to be more clonally expanded and to have lower generation probabilities than equally common non-associated chains. Linkage disequilibrium might explain the correlated functional status among segregating V segments, but an unknown experimental factor could not be excluded. The study gave a list of more than 150 TCR beta chains associated with cytomegalovirus. In a later analysis, the rate of TCR association differed among HLA loci, with DRB1 alleles having the most associated TCRs and HLA-C alleles having the fewest. Immune exposure information for the cohort was limited to CMV serostatus. In vitro tests confirmed that a few of the cytomegalovirus-associated TCR beta chains recognize cytomegalovirus antigens. While some public TCRs were present in many individuals, most TCR sequences turned up only very rarely across donors. The authors suggested that the approach could potentially be extended to other disease states and immunological phenotypes. The classifier was reported to diagnose cytomegalovirus status with high specificity and sensitivity in both the original and validation cohorts. Some IMGT-functional V segments, including TRBV6-2 and TRBV6-3, could not be told apart with the 87-base-pair reads, so those segments were excluded. Assigning TCR associations to individual alleles was difficult when HLA alleles, especially DR and DQ, strongly co-occurred. In a later analysis, several top co-occurrence clusters were reported to appear linked to parvovirus B19, influenza, CMV and Epstein-Barr virus.

Looking up the germline V gene (reference sequence) yields CDR1 SEHNR and CDR2 FQNEAQ. V lost 3 bases and J lost 8 bases; the stretch between them is 10 bases long. The CDR3 spans 12 residues, from the cysteine through the phenylalanine. Left in the record is the CDR3 DNA by itself, 36 bases read in frame from the first base. Library generation was performed with the immunoSEQ multiplex PCR assay. For the multiplex PCR, a mixture combining 60 forward primers for TCR Vbeta segments and 13 reverse primers for TCR Jbeta segments was used. The CDR3 region of rearranged TCR beta genes was amplified from genomic DNA by a multiplex PCR assay. The Illumina HiSeq System was used to sequence the amplified TCR beta libraries as 87-base-pair reads. Per the original workflow: In a later analysis, 70 million to 95 million unique TCR beta chains were counted across the approximately 640 repertoires, and around 10 million of these chains were shared by at least two donors. Raw reads were error-corrected and collapsed into unique sequences by a nearest-neighbor algorithm in which closely related sequences were merged to remove PCR and sequencing errors. Alignment of CDR3 sequences to IMGT reference sequences was used to assign V, D and J gene segments. Each retained sequence needed at least a six-nucleotide match to both a V gene segment and a J gene segment. A rearrangement was called productive if the CDR3 had no stop codons and remained in frame with V and J, and every other rearrangement was called non-productive. Following IMGT convention, CDR3 was defined as the stretch from the second conserved V-encoded cysteine up to the conserved J-encoded phenylalanine. The earlier analysis of about 560 of the donors excluded any sequence lacking an unambiguous match to a single V gene segment. In an earlier analysis of about 590 of the donors, a V segment was called functional when productive rearrangements were above 56.7%, and segregating when the standard deviation between donors exceeded 5%. To diagnose cytomegalovirus status from the catalog of TCR beta chain sequences, a statistical classification framework was built. In a later analysis, V and J genes were assigned by comparing TCR nucleotide sequences against IMGT/GENE-DB human TR gene sequences. Using the TCRdist pipeline, a later analysis assigned CDR3 sequences along with most-parsimonious VDJ recombination scenarios. In a later analysis, each TCR beta chain was defined by its CDR3 amino acid sequence together with its V-gene family, and reads lacking a unique V-gene family were excluded. To address suspected cross-contamination and a sequencing artifact, a later analysis removed 550 to 750 highly shared, low-generation-probability nucleotide sequences. In a later analysis, a clonal expansion index was calculated for each public chain from normalized within-repertoire ranks of inferred template counts. In a later analysis, generation probabilities were computed using a VDJ recombination model fitted to out-of-frame rearrangements, and the results were checked against IGoR. In a later analysis, hypergeometric tests were used to score TCR-TCR, TCR-HLA and TCR-CMV co-occurrence, with a repertoire-size bias correction applied to TCR pairs. A later analysis estimated false discovery rates by permuting HLA or CMV assignments 20 times. In a later analysis, co-occurring TCRs were grouped using DBSCAN, with TCRdist sequence similarity added in when clustering inside HLA-allele-positive subsets. Repertoires with fewer than 30,000 or more than 120,000 public chains were left out of co-occurrence clustering, as were five repertoires with anomalous nucleotide sharing. TCRdb took this table from immuneACCESS and kept in-frame rearrangements with V and J called. Such tables lack part of the clones; where checked against another copy, unresolved V genes explain under half of the gap, and the rest is unexplained. D and trimming come from the DNA, and the V and J calls and clone size come from that table. The sample table contains around 200,000 clones; only one count was recorded for approximately 82% of them. The ten largest clones take up about 0.58% of the sample.

The cohort was made up of roughly 670 healthy bone marrow donors. Cohort members were all nominally healthy when sampled, although unrecorded immune exposures were likely present. The donor was CMV seronegative and was included in the group of a few hundred seronegative cohort members. A peripheral blood sample was provided by each donor, and peripheral blood mononuclear cells were used for TCR beta sequencing. The Qiagen DNeasy Blood Extraction Kit was used to extract genomic DNA from the blood cell samples. This receptor was taken from a woman between 35 and 50 years old in good health and CMV-seronegative. The sample was PBMCs. This sequence uses TRBV7-9 and TRBJ1-2; the D gene is not confidently resolved. The DNA sequence is TGTGCCAGCAGCTTTGTAGGGAGAGGCTACACCTTC. Its protein product is CASSFVGRGYTF.